Reported below is one T cell receptor (beta chain). Antigen: not known. Likely a read error: the CDR3 ends without its conserved phenylalanine or tryptophan. The V end was cut by 2 bases, the J end by 4 bases, with 6 bases between. This CDR3 is 13 amino acids long. Orbital computed tomography and thyroid ultrasound, together with serum TRAb and thyroxine and clinical symptoms, were used for diagnoses. The data belong to a study of T cells in Graves' hyperthyroidism and ophthalmopathy. Study background: Blood was drawn when the patient was first diagnosed and still untreated.

Overall study findings and caveats: Prediction of ophthalmopathy progression came a median about 6 months pre-onset.

Amplified TCR beta CDR3 regions derived from RNA transcripts. The study used the HTBI primer set for a first-round RT-PCR of the TCR CDR3. TCRdb re-called the multiplex PCR reads through MiXCR, storing one row per CDR3 protein. The sample lists 400,000 or so distinct CDR3 sequences, 15% occurring once. This TCR derives from a woman aged 55-69 years with Graves' ophthalmopathy. The chain recombines TRBV12-3 or TRBV12-4 with TRBJ1-5; no clear D. Sequencing was carried out using blood. The CDR3: CASSLMGNQPQHS. The CDR3 DNA reads as TGTGCCAGCAGTTTAATGGGGAATCAGCCCCAGCATTCT.